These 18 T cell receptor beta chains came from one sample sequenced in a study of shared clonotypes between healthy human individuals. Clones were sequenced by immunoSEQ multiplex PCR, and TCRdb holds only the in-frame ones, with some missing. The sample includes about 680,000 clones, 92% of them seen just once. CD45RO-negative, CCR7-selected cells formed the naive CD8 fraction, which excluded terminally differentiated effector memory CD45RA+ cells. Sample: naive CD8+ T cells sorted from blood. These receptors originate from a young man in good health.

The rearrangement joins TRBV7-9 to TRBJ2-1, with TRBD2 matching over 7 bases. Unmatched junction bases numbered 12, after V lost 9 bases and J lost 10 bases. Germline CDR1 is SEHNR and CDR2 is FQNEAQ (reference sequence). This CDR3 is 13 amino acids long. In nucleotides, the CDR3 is TGTGCCAGAAGCCTGAAGCTAGCGGACGAGCAGTTCTTC. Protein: CARSLKLADEQFF. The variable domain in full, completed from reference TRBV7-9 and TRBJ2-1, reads DTGVSQNPRHKITKRGQNVTFRCDPISEHNRLYWYRQTLGQGPEFLTYFQNEAQLEKSRLLSDRFSAERPKGSFSTLEIQRTEQGDSAMYLCARSLKLADEQFFGPGTRLTVL.

The CDR3 loop reads CAISEHANQPQHF. CDR3 nucleotide sequence: TGTGCCATCAGTGAACACGCCAATCAGCCCCAGCATTTT. This chain links TRBV10-3 with TRBJ1-5; D ambiguous. Trimming stripped 3 bases from V and 3 bases from J, with 6 bases between. CDR1 and CDR2 (germline): ENHRY, SYGVKD. This CDR3 has 13 amino acids.

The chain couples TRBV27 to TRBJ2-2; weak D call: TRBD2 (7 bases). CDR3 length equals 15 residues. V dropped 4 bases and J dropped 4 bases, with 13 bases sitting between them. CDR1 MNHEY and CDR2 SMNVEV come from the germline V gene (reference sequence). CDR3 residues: CASSYAGAPTGELFF. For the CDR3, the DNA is TGTGCCAGCAGTTATGCGGGGGCGCCCACCGGGGAGCTGTTTTTT.

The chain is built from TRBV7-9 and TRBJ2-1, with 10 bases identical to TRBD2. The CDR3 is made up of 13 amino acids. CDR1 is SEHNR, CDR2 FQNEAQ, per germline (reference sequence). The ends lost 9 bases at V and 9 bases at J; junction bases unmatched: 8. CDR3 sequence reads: CARGLAGASEQFF. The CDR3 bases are TGTGCCAGGGGGCTAGCGGGAGCATCTGAGCAGTTCTTC. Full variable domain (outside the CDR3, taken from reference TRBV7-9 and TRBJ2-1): DTGVSQNPRHKITKRGQNVTFRCDPISEHNRLYWYRQTLGQGPEFLTYFQNEAQLEKSRLLSDRFSAERPKGSFSTLEIQRTEQGDSAMYLCARGLAGASEQFFGPGTRLTVL.

This CDR3 is CASSGRAYEQYF. CDR3 in DNA: TGTGCCAGTAGCGGCCGGGCCTACGAGCAGTACTTC. This chain joins TRBV19 and TRBJ2-7; D gene ambiguous. Germline V CDR1 and CDR2: LNHDA, SQIVND (reference sequence). This CDR3 region has 12 residues. The V end was cut by 6 bases, the J end by 2 bases, with 8 bases between. Filled out from reference TRBV19 and TRBJ2-7, the complete variable domain reads DGGITQSPKYLFRKEGQNVTLSCEQNLNHDAMYWYRQDPGQGLRLIYYSQIVNDFQKGDIAEGYSVSREKKESFPLTVTSAQKNPTAFYLCASSGRAYEQYFGPGTRLTVT.

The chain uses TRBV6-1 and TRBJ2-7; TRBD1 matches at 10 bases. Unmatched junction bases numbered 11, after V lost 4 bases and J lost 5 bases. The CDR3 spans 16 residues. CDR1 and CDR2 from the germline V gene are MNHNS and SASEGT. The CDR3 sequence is CASSGAPGQGSDEQYF. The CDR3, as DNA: TGTGCCAGCAGTGGGGCACCGGGACAGGGGTCCGACGAGCAGTACTTC.

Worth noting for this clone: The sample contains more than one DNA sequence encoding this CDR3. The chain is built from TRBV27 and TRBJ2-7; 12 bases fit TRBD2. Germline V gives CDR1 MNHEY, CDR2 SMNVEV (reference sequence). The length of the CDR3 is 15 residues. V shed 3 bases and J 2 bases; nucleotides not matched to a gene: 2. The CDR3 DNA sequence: TGTGCCAGCAGTTTCGGACTAGCGGGAACCTACGAGCAGTACTTC. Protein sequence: CASSFGLAGTYEQYF.

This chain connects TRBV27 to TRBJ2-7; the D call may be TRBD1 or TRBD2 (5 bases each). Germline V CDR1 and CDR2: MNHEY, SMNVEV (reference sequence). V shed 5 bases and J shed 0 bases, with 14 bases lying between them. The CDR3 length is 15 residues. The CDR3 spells CASSGTPGTSYEQYF. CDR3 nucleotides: TGTGCCAGCAGTGGCACACCGGGGACCTCCTACGAGCAGTACTTC.

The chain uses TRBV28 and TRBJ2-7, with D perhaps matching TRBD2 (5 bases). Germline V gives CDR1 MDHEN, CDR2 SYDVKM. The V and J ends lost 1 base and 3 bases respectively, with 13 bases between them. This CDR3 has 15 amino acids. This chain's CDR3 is CASSLSSRILYEQYF. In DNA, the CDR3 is TGTGCCAGCAGTTTATCTAGCCGAATACTCTACGAGCAGTACTTC.

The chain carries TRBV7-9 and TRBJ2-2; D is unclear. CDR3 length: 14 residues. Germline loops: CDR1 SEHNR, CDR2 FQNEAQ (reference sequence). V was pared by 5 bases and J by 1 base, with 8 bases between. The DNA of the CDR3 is TGTGCCAGCAGCGGACCGGAGAACACCGGGGAGCTGTTTTTT. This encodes CASSGPENTGELFF.

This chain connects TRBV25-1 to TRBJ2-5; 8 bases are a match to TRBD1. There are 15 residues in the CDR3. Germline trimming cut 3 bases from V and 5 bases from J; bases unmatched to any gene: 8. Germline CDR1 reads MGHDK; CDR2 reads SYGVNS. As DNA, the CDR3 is TGTGCCAGCAGTGATTATGGACAGGGTGGCGAGACCCAGTACTTC. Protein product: CASSDYGQGGETQYF.

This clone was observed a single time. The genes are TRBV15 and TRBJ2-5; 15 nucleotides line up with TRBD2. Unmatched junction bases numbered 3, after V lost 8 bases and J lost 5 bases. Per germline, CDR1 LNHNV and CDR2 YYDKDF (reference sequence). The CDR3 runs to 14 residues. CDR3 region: CATSGLAGGETQYF. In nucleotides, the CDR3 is TGTGCCACCTCCGGACTAGCGGGAGGGGAGACCCAGTACTTC.

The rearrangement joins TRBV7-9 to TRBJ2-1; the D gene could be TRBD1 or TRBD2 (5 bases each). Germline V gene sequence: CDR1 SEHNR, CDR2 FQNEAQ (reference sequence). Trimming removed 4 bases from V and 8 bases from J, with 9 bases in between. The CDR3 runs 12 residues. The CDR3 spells CASSSGTHEQFF. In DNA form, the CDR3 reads TGTGCCAGCAGCTCCGGGACCCATGAGCAGTTCTTC.

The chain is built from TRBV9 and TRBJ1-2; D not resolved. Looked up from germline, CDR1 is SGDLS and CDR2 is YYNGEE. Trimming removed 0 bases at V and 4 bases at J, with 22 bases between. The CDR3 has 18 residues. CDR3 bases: TGTGCCAGCAGCGTAGCAAGCTCGTCCCCCCTCTGGCCCTATGGCTACACCTTC. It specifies CASSVASSSPLWPYGYTF.

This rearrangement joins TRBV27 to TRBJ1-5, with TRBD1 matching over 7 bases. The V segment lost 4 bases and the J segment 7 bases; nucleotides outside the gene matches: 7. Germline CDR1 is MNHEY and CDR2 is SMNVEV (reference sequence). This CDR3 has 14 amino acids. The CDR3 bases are TGTGCCAGCAGTTACACCGGGACAGTCCAGCCCCAGCATTTT. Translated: CASSYTGTVQPQHF.

CDR3 nucleotide sequence: TGTGCCAGCAGTTCGGACGTATCGAACACCGGGGAGCTGTTTTTT. Amino acid sequence: CASSSDVSNTGELFF. This sequence joins TRBV6-5 and TRBJ2-2; D unclear. V lost 4 bases to trimming and J lost 0 bases, with 9 bases between them. Germline V CDR1 and CDR2: MNHEY, SVGAGI. The CDR3 spans 15 residues.

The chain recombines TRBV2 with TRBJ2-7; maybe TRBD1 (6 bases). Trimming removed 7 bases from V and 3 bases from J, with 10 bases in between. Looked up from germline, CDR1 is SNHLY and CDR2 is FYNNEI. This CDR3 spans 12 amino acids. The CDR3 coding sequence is TGTGCCAGCACCGGGACAATCTACGAGCAGTACTTC. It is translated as CASTGTIYEQYF. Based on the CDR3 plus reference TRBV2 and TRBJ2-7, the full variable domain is EPEVTQTPSHQVTQMGQEVILRCVPISNHLYFYWYRQILGQKVEFLVSFYNNEISEKSEIFDDQFSVERPDGSNFTLKIRSTKLEDSAMYFCASTGTIYEQYFGPGTRLTVT.

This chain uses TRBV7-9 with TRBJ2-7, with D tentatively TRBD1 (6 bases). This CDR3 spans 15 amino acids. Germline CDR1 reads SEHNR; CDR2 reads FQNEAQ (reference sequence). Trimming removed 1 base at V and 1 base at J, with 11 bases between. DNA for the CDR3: TGTGCCAGCAGCTTAGAAGGAGACAGGTCCTACGAGCAGTACTTC. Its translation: CASSLEGDRSYEQYF.